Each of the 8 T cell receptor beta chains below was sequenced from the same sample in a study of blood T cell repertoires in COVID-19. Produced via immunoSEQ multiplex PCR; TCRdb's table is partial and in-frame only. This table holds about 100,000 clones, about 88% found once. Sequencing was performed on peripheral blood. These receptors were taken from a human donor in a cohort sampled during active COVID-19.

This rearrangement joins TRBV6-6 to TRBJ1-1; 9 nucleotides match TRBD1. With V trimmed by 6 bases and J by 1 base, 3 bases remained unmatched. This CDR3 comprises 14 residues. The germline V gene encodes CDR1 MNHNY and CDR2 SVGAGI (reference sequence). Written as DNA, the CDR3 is TGTGCCAGCAGGGGGGGACAGGGGAACACTGAAGCTTTCTTT. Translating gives CASRGGQGNTEAFF.

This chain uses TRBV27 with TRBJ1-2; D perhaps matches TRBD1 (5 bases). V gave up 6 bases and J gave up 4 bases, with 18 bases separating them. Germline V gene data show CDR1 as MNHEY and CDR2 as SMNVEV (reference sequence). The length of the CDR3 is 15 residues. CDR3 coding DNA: TGTGCCAGCAGACTAAGTACAGGCCCCATCTATGGCTACACCTTC. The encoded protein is CASRLSTGPIYGYTF.

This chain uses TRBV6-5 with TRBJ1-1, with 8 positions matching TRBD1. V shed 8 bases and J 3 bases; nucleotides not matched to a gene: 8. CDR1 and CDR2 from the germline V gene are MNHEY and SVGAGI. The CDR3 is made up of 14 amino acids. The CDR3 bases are TGTGCCAGCGCTCTAACAGGGGGGGACACTGAAGCTTTCTTT. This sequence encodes CASALTGGDTEAFF.

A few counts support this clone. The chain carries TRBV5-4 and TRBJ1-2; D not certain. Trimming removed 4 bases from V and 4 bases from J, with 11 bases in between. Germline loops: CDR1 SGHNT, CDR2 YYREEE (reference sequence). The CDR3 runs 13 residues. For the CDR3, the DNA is TGTGCCAGCAGCCCGTCCGAGGGCTATGGCTACACCTTC. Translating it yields CASSPSEGYGYTF.

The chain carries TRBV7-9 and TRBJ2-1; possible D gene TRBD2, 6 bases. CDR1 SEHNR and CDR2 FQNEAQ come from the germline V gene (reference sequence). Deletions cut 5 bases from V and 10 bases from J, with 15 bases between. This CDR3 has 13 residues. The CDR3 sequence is CASSKTSKTEQFF. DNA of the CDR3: TGTGCCAGCAGCAAGACTAGTAAGACCGAGCAGTTCTTC.

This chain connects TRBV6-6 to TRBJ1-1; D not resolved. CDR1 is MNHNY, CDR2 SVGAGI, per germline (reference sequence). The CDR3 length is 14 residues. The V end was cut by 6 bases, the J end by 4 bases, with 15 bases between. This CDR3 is CASRTEGLGTEAFF. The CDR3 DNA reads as TGTGCCAGCAGGACCGAGGGCCTAGGCACTGAAGCTTTCTTT.

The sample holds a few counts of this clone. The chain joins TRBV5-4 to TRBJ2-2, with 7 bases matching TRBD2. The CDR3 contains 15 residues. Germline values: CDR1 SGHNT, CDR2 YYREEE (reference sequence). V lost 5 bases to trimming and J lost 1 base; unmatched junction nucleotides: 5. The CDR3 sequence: CASSSKRENTGELFF. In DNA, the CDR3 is TGTGCCAGCAGTTCTAAGCGGGAGAACACCGGGGAGCTGTTTTTT.

The CDR3 loop reads CASSHQPGQGGFDEQFF. The CDR3 DNA reads as TGTGCCAGCAGTCACCAACCGGGACAGGGAGGGTTCGATGAGCAGTTCTTC. The V gene is TRBV6-6, the J gene TRBJ2-1, with 9 bases matching TRBD1. Per germline, CDR1 MNHNY and CDR2 SVGAGI (reference sequence). The CDR3 has 17 amino acids. The junction had 16 bases not matched to a gene; V was cut back by 5 bases and J by 8 bases.